Listed here are 5 T cell receptor beta chains from one sample, sequenced in a study of persistence of HIV-infected CD4 T cells. The stimulus was lysate of CMV-infected fibroblasts, roughly 9.2 ug/mL. CD40L-negative CD69-negative CD45RO-high memory CD4+ T cells were sorted as populations depleted of antigen-responding cells. No antigen has been assigned to these receptors. This was the immunoSEQ version 4 assay in survey mode. Here immunoSEQ multiplex PCR was the method, and the copy in TCRdb shows in-frame clones only, minus some. The sample yields tens of thousands of clones, roughly four fifths seen once. The sample consisted of CD4+ T cells sorted from PBMCs after roughly 18-hour stimulation, taken from a patient who received antiretroviral therapy. These receptors all stem from an adult man with HIV who was CMV-seropositive.

This chain joins TRBV6-6 and TRBJ2-7; no clear D gene. The CDR3 consists of 14 residues. The ends were cut back, 5 bases at V and 5 bases at J, with 16 bases in the middle. Germline-derived CDR1 and CDR2 are MNHNY and SVGAGI (reference sequence). The CDR3 here is CASSPYPARHEQYF. The CDR3 DNA follows: TGTGCCAGCAGTCCCTACCCCGCCAGGCACGAGCAGTACTTC.

The CDR3 is CSGVVAHEAFF. The CDR3 DNA sequence: TGCAGCGGAGTAGTAGCTCATGAAGCTTTCTTT. This sequence joins TRBV29-1 and TRBJ1-1; no reliable D call. Germline assignment: CDR1 SQVTM and CDR2 ANQGSEA. V was shortened by 7 bases and J by 7 bases, with 13 bases between the two germline ends. The CDR3 covers 11 residues.

The chain is built from TRBV6-5 and TRBJ1-2; possibly TRBD1 for D (6 bases). V was cut by 5 bases and J by 2 bases, with 12 bases left in between. Germline loops: CDR1 MNHEY, CDR2 SVGAGI. CDR3 length equals 14 residues. The CDR3 nucleotides are TGTGCCAGCAGTCGGACAGACTCAAACTATGGCTACACCTTC. This codes for CASSRTDSNYGYTF.

This clone occurred a few times. V usage is TRBV29-1 and J usage is TRBJ1-4; weak D call: TRBD1 (6 bases). This CDR3 spans 13 amino acids. Trimming took off 5 bases at V and 8 bases at J, with 15 bases between the two ends. Germline V gene lookup returns CDR1 SQVTM and CDR2 ANQGSEA. CDR3: CSVRRDTHEKLFF. In nucleotides, the CDR3 is TGCAGCGTTCGCCGGGACACACACGAAAAACTGTTTTTT. Drawing the rest from reference TRBV29-1 and TRBJ1-4, the complete variable domain is SAVISQKPSRDICQRGTSLTIQCQVDSQVTMMFWYRQQPGQSLTLIATANQGSEATYESGFVIDKFPISRPNLTFSTLTVSNMSPEDSSIYLCSVRRDTHEKLFFGSGTQLSVL.

The chain employs TRBV18 and TRBJ1-1; TRBD1 aligns across 7 bases. The germline gives CDR1 KGHSH, CDR2 LQKENI. Trimming removed 4 bases from V and 1 base from J; junction bases left unmatched: 6. This CDR3 region has 15 residues. CDR3 sequence (DNA): TGTGCCAGCTCACTGGCCGGGACAGAGAACACTGAAGCTTTCTTT. The encoded protein is CASSLAGTENTEAFF.